This T cell receptor beta chain was documented in a study of blood T cell repertoires in COVID-19. Study-wide context: COVID-19 samples collected from the United States, Italy and Spain covered acute and convalescent phases. Sources were T cells, B-cell-depleted T cells, or PBMCs; the material itself was cDNA or gDNA.

To note about this clone: At the DNA level, this CDR3 is encoded by other sequences in the same sample as well.

This CDR3 comprises 13 residues. Trimming removed 4 bases from V and 5 bases from J; junction bases left unmatched: 3. The germline gives CDR1 SGHRS, CDR2 YFSETQ. Source study methods: Cell counts per sample came from amplifying reference gene primers. Sequenced by immunoSEQ multiplex PCR; TCRdb stores in-frame clones only, minus some. V, J and clone size were drawn from that table, and D and trimming were deduced from the DNA. This sample has roughly 99,000 clones, with 80% to 85% found just once. The clonotype originates from a man aged 65 to 85 with acute or convalescent COVID-19. V and J are TRBV5-1 and TRBJ1-1, with TRBD1 identical over 9 bases. Material for sequencing was peripheral blood. CDR3 nucleotides: TGCGCCAGCAGCCCGGGACAGGGAACTGAAGCTTTCTTT. It encodes CASSPGQGTEAFF.